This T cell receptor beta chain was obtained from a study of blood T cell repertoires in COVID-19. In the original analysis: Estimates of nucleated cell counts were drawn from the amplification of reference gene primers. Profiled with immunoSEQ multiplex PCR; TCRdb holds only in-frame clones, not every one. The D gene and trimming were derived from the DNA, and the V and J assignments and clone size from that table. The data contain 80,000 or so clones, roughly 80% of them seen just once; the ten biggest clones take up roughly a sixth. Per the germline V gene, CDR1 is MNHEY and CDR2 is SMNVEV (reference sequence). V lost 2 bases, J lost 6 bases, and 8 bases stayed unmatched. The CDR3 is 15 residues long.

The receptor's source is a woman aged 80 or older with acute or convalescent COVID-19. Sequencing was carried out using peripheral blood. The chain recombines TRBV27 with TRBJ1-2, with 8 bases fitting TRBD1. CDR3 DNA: TGTGCCAGCAGTTTACTCCCAGGGGGCTTAAATGGCTACACCTTC. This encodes CASSLLPGGLNGYTF.